One and the same sample provided the 6 T cell receptor beta chains below, sequenced in a study of response to subunit inactivated influenza vaccine. TCRdb processed the RT-PCR reads anew with MiXCR; each CDR3 protein has one entry. The table records approximately 500,000 distinct CDR3 sequences, less than 15% of them present only once. This specimen consisted of PBMCs from blood, obtained 11 to 12 days after vaccination. The receptors originated from a middle-aged man who received an inactivated influenza vaccine.

The rearrangement uses TRBV6-5 and TRBJ1-2; D unclear. The CDR3 totals 14 residues. The germline V and J ends were trimmed by 2 bases and 4 bases, with 11 bases remaining between them. The V gene's germline CDR1 is MNHEY and CDR2 SVGAGI. The CDR3, as DNA: TGTGCCAGCAGTTACGGATCGACCTTCTATGGCTACACCTTC. It yields the protein CASSYGSTFYGYTF.

This chain links TRBV4-3 with TRBJ2-2; possibly TRBD2 for D (6 bases). Germline CDR1 reads LGHNA; CDR2 reads YSLEER. The V end lost 1 base, the J end lost 2 bases, and 8 bases lay between the germline ends. This CDR3 region has 15 residues. The CDR3 bases are TGCGCCAGCAGCCAAGGGGACTCTAACACCGGGGAGCTGTTTTTT. Amino acid sequence: CASSQGDSNTGELFF.

The chain employs TRBV20-1 and TRBJ2-7; D perhaps matches TRBD1 (6 bases). This CDR3 has 17 residues. V was cut by 0 bases and J by 4 bases, with 22 bases left in between. In germline, CDR1 is DFQATT, CDR2 SNEGSKA (reference sequence). The CDR3 sequence: CSARDPQQGDLGYEQYF. DNA for the CDR3: TGCAGTGCTAGAGACCCCCAACAGGGTGATCTTGGGTACGAGCAGTACTTC.

This clonotype occurred a few times. The rearrangement joins TRBV7-8 to TRBJ1-2; D remains ambiguous. The CDR3 contains 16 residues. V was trimmed by 0 bases and J by 0 bases, leaving 11 bases between them. Germline V gene data show CDR1 as SGHVS and CDR2 as FQNEAQ. The CDR3 DNA is TGTGCCAGCAGCTTAGCGAAAAGGCAGGCTAACTATGGCTACACCTTC. Translation: CASSLAKRQANYGYTF. The full variable domain, its missing parts supplied by reference TRBV7-8 and TRBJ1-2, is GAGVSQSPRYKVAKRGQDVALRCDPISGHVSLFWYQQALGQGPEFLTYFQNEAQLDKSGLPSDRFFAERPEGSVSTLKIQRTQQEDSAVYLCASSLAKRQANYGYTFGSGTRLTVV.

This clonotype has just a few counts. The chain has TRBV29-1 and TRBJ1-2, with no clear D. The CDR3 is 14 amino acids. Germline V gives CDR1 SQVTM, CDR2 ANQGSEA. Trimming shortened V by 2 bases and J by 4 bases, and 14 bases separated the two germline ends. CDR3 in amino acids: CSVELWATSYGYTF. CDR3 coding DNA: TGCAGCGTTGAATTATGGGCAACTAGCTATGGCTACACCTTC. Drawing the rest from reference TRBV29-1 and TRBJ1-2, the complete variable domain is SAVISQKPSRDICQRGTSLTIQCQVDSQVTMMFWYRQQPGQSLTLIATANQGSEATYESGFVIDKFPISRPNLTFSTLTVSNMSPEDSSIYLCSVELWATSYGYTFGSGTRLTVV.

This clonotype was seen only a few times. The chain combines TRBV2 with TRBJ2-2; D is unclear. There are 15 residues in the CDR3. The germline V and J ends were trimmed by 7 bases and 1 base, with 13 bases remaining between them. Per germline, CDR1 SNHLY and CDR2 FYNNEI. DNA for the CDR3: TGTGCCAGCATTTTCAGGAACAGGAACACCGGGGAGCTGTTTTTT. Translating it yields CASIFRNRNTGELFF.